These T cell receptor delta chains were read from a single sample in a study of gamma-delta T cells after stem cell transplantation. TCRdb fed the RT-PCR reads into CATT to redo clone calling. This table has 1,500 to 2,000 delta-chain clones, approximately 2.5% appearing once. Sequenced material: gamma-delta T cells. These receptors originate from a human donor. It is not recorded whose cells these are; they may come from a transplant donor. Both conserved end residues are part of each CDR3. A D gene is named only where the DNA matches it firmly. Size tells how often a clone was seen (once, few, many) or the class of an expanded clone, and some rows leave it out.

J gene: TRDJ1
V gene: TRDV2
clone size: .
D gene: TRDD3
CDR3 DNA: TGTGCCTGTGAACTTTTGGGGGATACCACACTGTACACCGATAAACTCATCTTT
CDR3 protein: CACELLGDTTLYTDKLIF

J gene: TRDJ1
V gene: TRDV2
clone size: .
D gene: TRDD3
CDR3 DNA: TGTGCCTGTGACACTTTACTGGGGGATACGCGAGTGGAACTCATCTTT
CDR3 protein: CACDTLLGDTRVELIF

J gene: TRDJ1
V gene: TRDV2
clone size: .
D gene: .
CDR3 DNA: TGTGCCTGTGACACCGTCAGCGTGGGGGCAAACACCGATAAACTCATCTTT
CDR3 protein: CACDTVSVGANTDKLIF

J gene: TRDJ1
V gene: TRDV2
clone size: few
D gene: TRDD3
CDR3 DNA: TGTGCCTGTGACACCGTTCTGGGGGATGGGGGCGATAAAAGGATCATCTTT
CDR3 protein: CACDTVLGDGGDKRIIF

J gene: TRDJ1
V gene: TRDV2
clone size: .
D gene: TRDD3
CDR3 DNA: TGTGCCTGTGACTGGGCTGGGGGATGGAGGACCGATAAACTCATCTTT
CDR3 protein: CACDWAGGWRTDKLIF

J gene: TRDJ1
V gene: TRDV2
clone size: few
D gene: TRDD3
CDR3 DNA: TGTGCCTGTGACACCGTTCTGGGGGATACGGTAGAGCTCATCTTT
CDR3 protein: CACDTVLGDTVELIF

J gene: TRDJ1
V gene: TRDV2
clone size: few
D gene: TRDD3
CDR3 DNA: TGTGCCTGTGACCTAATTTCTTCCGCTCTACTGGGGGATACGCGAGTTGCCCACACCGATAAACTCATCTTT
CDR3 protein: CACDLISSALLGDTRVAHTDKLIF

J gene: TRDJ1
V gene: TRDV2
clone size: .
D gene: TRDD3
CDR3 DNA: TGTGCCTGTGACACTCTACTGGGGGATACGCGAGGGACTGATAAACTCATCTTT
CDR3 protein: CACDTLLGDTRGTDKLIF

J gene: TRDJ3
V gene: TRDV2
clone size: .
D gene: .
CDR3 DNA: TGTGCCTGTGACACCGTTCTTGACTCCTGGGACACCCGACAGATGTTTTTC
CDR3 protein: CACDTVLDSWDTRQMFF

J gene: TRDJ1
V gene: TRDV2
clone size: .
D gene: TRDD3
CDR3 DNA: TGTGCCTGTGTGCCGCTGGGGGACACCGATAAGCTCATCTTT
CDR3 protein: CACVPLGDTDKLIF

J gene: TRDJ1
V gene: TRDV2
clone size: few
D gene: .
CDR3 DNA: TGTGCCTGTGACACTGTTGGTCGAGGGGGGAAGTACACCGATAAACTCATCTTT
CDR3 protein: CACDTVGRGGKYTDKLIF

J gene: TRDJ1
V gene: TRDV2
clone size: few
D gene: TRDD3
CDR3 DNA: TGTGCCTGTGACTCGTTACTGGGGGATACAAGTTACACCGATAAACTCATCTTT
CDR3 protein: CACDSLLGDTSYTDKLIF

J gene: TRDJ3
V gene: TRDV2
clone size: hyperexpanded
D gene: TRDD3
CDR3 DNA: TGTGCCTGTGACCTTACTGGGGTCTCCTGGGACACCCGACAGATGTTTTTC
CDR3 protein: CACDLTGVSWDTRQMFF

J gene: TRDJ1
V gene: TRDV2
clone size: few
D gene: TRDD3
CDR3 DNA: TGTGCCTGTGACACCGGCGTCACCCGGGAAAATGTACTGGGGGATACCTTCACGTACACCGATAAACTCATCTTT
CDR3 protein: CACDTGVTRENVLGDTFTYTDKLIF

J gene: TRDJ1
V gene: TRDV2
clone size: few
D gene: TRDD3
CDR3 DNA: TGTGCCTGTGACACTGTCTACTGGGGGTCCAAGTACACCGATAAACTCATCTTT
CDR3 protein: CACDTVYWGSKYTDKLIF

J gene: TRDJ1
V gene: TRDV1
clone size: medium-sized
D gene: TRDD3
CDR3 DNA: TGTGCTCTCCAGCTACGAGGGGGATACCGGGGAGGGGAATACACCGATAAACTCATCTTT
CDR3 protein: CALQLRGGYRGGEYTDKLIF

J gene: TRDJ1
V gene: TRDV2
clone size: large
D gene: TRDD3
CDR3 DNA: TGTGCCTGTGACACCGTCGGTCTGGGGGATGCACTTGGCACCGATAAACTCATCTTT
CDR3 protein: CACDTVGLGDALGTDKLIF

J gene: TRDJ1
V gene: TRDV2
clone size: few
D gene: .
CDR3 DNA: TGTGCCTGTGACACCATTGGCCTTCACACCGATAAACTCATCTTT
CDR3 protein: CACDTIGLHTDKLIF

J gene: TRDJ1
V gene: TRDV2
clone size: .
D gene: .
CDR3 DNA: TGTGCCTGTGACACCGTTTCTCTACTACGAGTGGACGGTAAGCGGGTACCTAAACTCATCTTT
CDR3 protein: CACDTVSLLRVDGKRVPKLIF

J gene: TRDJ1
V gene: TRDV2
clone size: few
D gene: .
CDR3 DNA: TGTGCCTGTGACACGGTTCGGAGGGGGGATAAACTCATCTTT
CDR3 protein: CACDTVRRGDKLIF

J gene: TRDJ1
V gene: TRDV2
clone size: .
D gene: TRDD3
CDR3 DNA: TGTGCCTGTGATCCGGTTAGGATGGGGGATACGGAGGCTAAACTCATCTTT
CDR3 protein: CACDPVRMGDTEAKLIF

J gene: TRDJ1
V gene: TRDV2
clone size: .
D gene: TRDD3
CDR3 DNA: TGTGCCTGTGACACCTTACTGGGGGATACGCGCCCTTCAGGTGGTAAACTCATCTTT
CDR3 protein: CACDTLLGDTRPSGGKLIF

J gene: TRDJ1
V gene: TRDV2
clone size: .
D gene: .
CDR3 DNA: TGTGCCTGTGACACCCTCGGGACGGCCAACGATAAACTCATCTTT
CDR3 protein: CACDTLGTANDKLIF

J gene: TRDJ1
V gene: TRDV2
clone size: few
D gene: TRDD3
CDR3 DNA: TGTGCCTGTGACCCCCTGGGGGAACGATTCGATAAACTCATCTTT
CDR3 protein: CACDPLGERFDKLIF

J gene: TRDJ1
V gene: TRDV2
clone size: large
D gene: .
CDR3 DNA: TGTGCCTGTGACACCGTAGGTGGGGGTCCCTACACCGATAAACTCATCTTT
CDR3 protein: CACDTVGGGPYTDKLIF

J gene: TRDJ1
V gene: TRDV2
clone size: few
D gene: TRDD3
CDR3 DNA: TGTGCCTGTGATCCGGTTAGAATGGGGGATACGCGAGGGACCGATAAACTCATCTTT
CDR3 protein: CACDPVRMGDTRGTDKLIF

J gene: TRDJ3
V gene: TRDV2
clone size: large
D gene: TRDD2
CDR3 DNA: TGTGCCTGTGACACCGTAAGCCTTCCTACGGAAGAGAGGATGGAGTTTAGGTCCTGGGACACCCGACAGATGTTTTTC
CDR3 protein: CACDTVSLPTEERMEFRSWDTRQMFF